These 21 T cell receptor beta chains share one sample of origin, sequenced in a study of blood T cell repertoires in COVID-19. Produced via immunoSEQ multiplex PCR; TCRdb's table is partial and in-frame only. The data contain approximately 260,000 clones, 87% of them seen just once; the ten biggest clones take up about 6%. The sequenced material came from PBMCs or T cells enriched from blood (not recorded which). The source is a woman aged 25 to 39 with acute COVID-19.

V usage is TRBV7-9 and J usage is TRBJ2-5; 8 nucleotides agree with TRBD1. Germline V gives CDR1 SEHNR, CDR2 FQNEAQ (reference sequence). The CDR3 totals 15 residues. V lost 5 bases and J lost 2; bases outside the gene matches: 7. Written as DNA, the CDR3 is TGTGCCAGCAGCATATCTCGGACAGGGCAAGAGACCCAGTACTTC. This translates into CASSISRTGQETQYF. Combining the CDR3 with reference TRBV7-9 and TRBJ2-5 gives the whole variable domain DTGVSQNPRHKITKRGQNVTFRCDPISEHNRLYWYRQTLGQGPEFLTYFQNEAQLEKSRLLSDRFSAERPKGSFSTLEIQRTEQGDSAMYLCASSISRTGQETQYFGPGTRLLVL.

This clone has just one count. The chain links TRBV6-6 to TRBJ2-7, with 9 bases matching TRBD1. CDR3 length: 14 amino acids. The germline V gene encodes CDR1 MNHNY and CDR2 SVGAGI (reference sequence). Germline trimming cut 6 bases from V and 3 bases from J; bases unmatched to any gene: 6. The CDR3 DNA sequence: TGTGCCAGCAGCCTCCCGGGACAGGGCTACGAGCAGTACTTC. Translating gives CASSLPGQGYEQYF.

The chain is built from TRBV28 and TRBJ2-1, with TRBD2 matching over 8 bases. With V trimmed by 2 bases and J by 5 bases, 8 bases remained unmatched. In germline, CDR1 is MDHEN, CDR2 SYDVKM. The CDR3 runs to 16 residues. CDR3 nucleotide sequence: TGTGCCAGCAGTTTAGGAGCGGGGGCAGTAGACAATGAGCAGTTCTTC. Protein sequence: CASSLGAGAVDNEQFF.

The J gene is TRBJ2-5, the V gene TRBV10-3; possible D gene TRBD1, 6 bases. The CDR3 is 13 amino acids. Germline V gene sequence: CDR1 ENHRY, CDR2 SYGVKD. V was shortened by 6 bases and J by 2 bases, with 10 bases between the two germline ends. In DNA form, the CDR3 reads TGTGCCATCAGATACGGGACACAAGAGACCCAGTACTTC. Translating gives CAIRYGTQETQYF.

The genes are TRBV29-1 and TRBJ1-2; 8 nucleotides agree with TRBD1. This CDR3 is built from 21 residues. The ends lost 3 bases at V and 2 bases at J; junction bases unmatched: 26. Germline-derived CDR1 and CDR2 are SQVTM and ANQGSEA. CDR3 in DNA: TGCAGCGTTGAGAACCCTCCTGGACAGGGATTGGGACGGGGGATAAACTATGGCTACACCTTC. This translates into CSVENPPGQGLGRGINYGYTF.

The chain employs TRBV2 and TRBJ1-5; 8 bases fit TRBD1. V shed 5 bases and J 5 bases; nucleotides not matched to a gene: 5. The CDR3 sequence is 14 residues long. Germline assignment: CDR1 SNHLY and CDR2 FYNNEI. The chain's CDR3 is CASSQGAPDQPQHF. DNA for the CDR3: TGTGCCAGCAGTCAGGGGGCGCCGGATCAGCCCCAGCATTTT.

The rearrangement links TRBV14 to TRBJ2-7; maybe TRBD2 (5 bases). The germline gives CDR1 SGHDN, CDR2 FVKESK. The CDR3 consists of 16 residues. Trimming took off 1 base at V and 5 bases at J, with 18 bases between the two ends. The DNA of the CDR3 is TGTGCCAGCAGCCAAGGTCGAGGGTCACCGACCAACGAGCAGTACTTC. Protein sequence: CASSQGRGSPTNEQYF.

V and J are TRBV2 and TRBJ2-7, with 10 bases aligning to TRBD1. The CDR3 totals 16 residues. Germline CDR1 and CDR2: SNHLY and FYNNEI. V lost 8 bases, J lost 5 bases, and 15 bases stayed unmatched. Here the CDR3 reads CASYPIAGTGVHEQYF. In DNA form, the CDR3 reads TGTGCCAGCTACCCGATAGCCGGGACAGGGGTCCACGAGCAGTACTTC.

The chain links TRBV5-1 to TRBJ1-3; TRBD1 matches 9 bases. The junction had 8 bases not matched to a gene; V was cut back by 4 bases and J by 0 bases. The CDR3 length is 17 residues. The germline V gene encodes CDR1 SGHRS and CDR2 YFSETQ. The CDR3 nucleotides are TGCGCCAGCAGCACCGGGACAGGGCCTACCTCTGGAAACACCATATATTTT. Amino acids: CASSTGTGPTSGNTIYF.

The genes are TRBV5-4 and TRBJ2-1; perhaps TRBD2 as D (6 bases). The CDR3 length is 17 residues. CDR1 and CDR2 (germline): SGHNT, YYREEE (reference sequence). V shed 0 bases and J shed 0 bases, with 13 bases lying between them. CDR3: CASSLGLGSSSYNEQFF. DNA for the CDR3: TGTGCCAGCAGCTTGGGACTCGGGAGTAGCTCCTACAATGAGCAGTTCTTC.

V is TRBV7-9 and J is TRBJ1-3; D remains unclear. Trimming left V 7 bases short and J 4 bases short, with 11 bases between. CDR1 SEHNR and CDR2 FQNEAQ come from the germline V gene (reference sequence). The CDR3 totals 13 residues. The CDR3 here is CASTLVQGNTIYF. DNA for the CDR3: TGTGCCAGCACCTTGGTCCAAGGAAACACCATATATTTT.

The V call is TRBV4-1, the J call TRBJ1-5; D might be TRBD1 (5 bases). The CDR3 loop spans 15 amino acids. V lost 3 bases and J 6 bases, leaving 15 bases between the germline ends. The germline CDR1 and CDR2 sequences are MGHRA and YSYEKL. The DNA of the CDR3 is TGCGCCAGCAGCCAGACCCTCGGGGGGGGTCAGCCCCAGCATTTT. As protein: CASSQTLGGGQPQHF.

The gene calls are TRBV5-4 and TRBJ2-1; 9 bases map to TRBD1. This CDR3 is 14 amino acids long. Germline lookup yields CDR1 SGHNT and CDR2 YYREEE (reference sequence). V was pared by 4 bases and J by 6 bases, with 5 bases of the junction left unmatched. The CDR3 DNA reads TGTGCCAGCAGCGGGACAGGGAAGCGCAATGAGCAGTTCTTC. Encoded protein: CASSGTGKRNEQFF.

The gene calls are TRBV29-1 and TRBJ1-2, with TRBD1 matching 10 bases. J gave up 7 bases and V 4 bases, and 0 bases lay outside the gene matches. The CDR3 consists of 11 residues. CDR1 and CDR2 from the germline V gene are SQVTM and ANQGSEA. CDR3 protein: CSVGQGAGYTF. The CDR3 coding sequence is TGCAGCGTTGGACAGGGGGCTGGCTACACCTTC.

In nucleotides, the CDR3 is TGCGCCAGCAGCTTGGCCGGGACACCCGTCATTAATGAAAAACTGTTTTTT. Encoded protein: CASSLAGTPVINEKLFF. This chain connects TRBV5-1 to TRBJ1-4; weak D call: TRBD1 (6 bases). V lost 0 bases and J 4 bases, leaving 16 bases between the germline ends. The germline V gene has CDR1 SGHRS and CDR2 YFSETQ. CDR3 length equals 17 residues.

The rearrangement links TRBV27 to TRBJ2-1, with 9 bases matching TRBD2. CDR3 size: 13 residues. Germline assignment: CDR1 MNHEY and CDR2 SMNVEV (reference sequence). With 8 bases clipped from V and 15 bases from J, the junction kept 14 bases outside the gene matches. CDR3 nucleotide sequence: TGTGCCAGCTTCTATCACCGGACTAGCGCCCCGTTCTTC. The encoded protein is CASFYHRTSAPFF.

The CDR3 is CASSEGRGRNEQFF. The CDR3 DNA sequence: TGTGCCAGCAGTGAAGGGCGGGGGCGTAATGAGCAGTTCTTC. J is TRBJ2-1 and V is TRBV2, with TRBD2 as a possible D gene (7 bases). Germline CDR1 is SNHLY and CDR2 is FYNNEI. Between the trimmed V and J ends, which lost 1 base and 7 bases, there was a span of 11 bases. This CDR3 is built from 14 residues.

The rearrangement links TRBV19 to TRBJ1-6; TRBD1 aligns across 9 bases. Germline V gene lookup returns CDR1 LNHDA and CDR2 SQIVND (reference sequence). V shed 7 bases, J shed 6 bases, and the junction held 4 bases outside the gene matches. The length of the CDR3 is 14 residues. The CDR3 loop is CASIPDRGNSPLHF. The CDR3 DNA is TGTGCCAGTATCCCGGACAGGGGTAATTCACCCCTCCACTTT.

The chain couples TRBV18 to TRBJ2-1; D uncertain. CDR1 KGHSH and CDR2 LQKENI come from the germline V gene. The CDR3 extends over 14 amino acids. V lost 0 bases and J lost 4, with 7 bases in between. The CDR3 DNA reads TGTGCCAGCTCACCACCGAGCCCGTACAATGAGCAGTTCTTC. This encodes CASSPPSPYNEQFF.

This clone appeared a single time. This chain joins TRBV9 and TRBJ1-6, with a tentative D call TRBD1 (5 bases). Germline V gene sequence: CDR1 SGDLS, CDR2 YYNGEE. Trimming shortened V by 7 bases and J by 2 bases, and 7 bases separated the two germline ends. The CDR3 extends over 13 amino acids. The CDR3 protein is CASGGAYNSPLHF. In DNA form, the CDR3 reads TGTGCCAGCGGGGGGGCCTATAATTCACCCCTCCACTTT. The full variable domain, its missing parts supplied by reference TRBV9 and TRBJ1-6, is DSGVTQTPKHLITATGQRVTLRCSPRSGDLSVYWYQQSLDQGLQFLIQYYNGEERAKGNILERFSAQQFPDLHSELNLSSLELGDSALYFCASGGAYNSPLHFGNGTRLTVT.

This clone has only a few counts. The chain is built from TRBV6-5 and TRBJ1-2; 9 nucleotides match TRBD1. V shed 6 bases and J 3 bases; nucleotides not matched to a gene: 8. The CDR3 runs to 15 residues. The germline gives CDR1 MNHEY, CDR2 SVGAGI. CDR3 in DNA: TGTGCCAGCAGCCGACAGGGGGGGACTTACTATGGCTACACCTTC. This translates into CASSRQGGTYYGYTF.